Listed below are T cell receptor beta chains from one sample, sequenced in a study of blood T cell repertoires in COVID-19. Method: immunoSEQ multiplex PCR; TCRdb's copy keeps in-frame clones and lacks some. Among 130,000 or so clones listed, around four fifths were seen once. The sequencing input was PBMCs or T cells enriched from blood (not recorded which). The source is a middle-aged man with acute COVID-19. The CDR3 runs from the conserved cysteine through the conserved F or W. A D gene is named only where the DNA matches it firmly. The listing skips clone size in some rows; elsewhere it reads once, few, many or a size class.

v_gene	j_gene	d_gene	abundance	CDR3nt	CDR3aa
TRBV7-2	TRBJ2-2	.	.	TGTGCCAGCAGCTTAGTAGTAGCTTACACCGGGGAGCTGTTTTTT	CASSLVVAYTGELFF
TRBV27	TRBJ1-5	TRBD1	.	TGTGCCAGCAGTTTTAACAGGGGGCCGGATCAGCCCCAGCATTTT	CASSFNRGPDQPQHF
TRBV6-5	TRBJ1-2	TRBD1	once	TGTGCCAGCAGTTACGCGACAGGGCAAGACTATGGCTACACCTTC	CASSYATGQDYGYTF
TRBV5-1	TRBJ1-6	TRBD1	.	TGCGCCAGCAGCATCGGACAGGGAGAGAATTCACCCCTCCACTTT	CASSIGQGENSPLHF
TRBV5-6	TRBJ2-5	TRBD2	.	TGTGCCAGCAGCACCGGGACTAGTGAGACCCAGTACTTC	CASSTGTSETQYF
TRBV6-5	TRBJ2-5	.	.	TGTGCCCTCCAGGGGGGATTCGGGGAAGAGACCCAGTACTTC	CALQGGFGEETQYF
TRBV27	TRBJ2-5	.	.	TGTGCCAGCCGCAACACCGGCGGAGAGACCCAGTACTTC	CASRNTGGETQYF
TRBV5-4	TRBJ2-5	.	.	TGTGCCAGCAGGAGGGACACCGGGTTTCAAGAGACCCAGTACTTC	CASRRDTGFQETQYF
TRBV11-1	TRBJ1-5	.	.	TGTGCCAGCAGCTTAGACAGGAATCAGCCCCAGCATTTT	CASSLDRNQPQHF
TRBV6-5	TRBJ1-1	.	.	TGTGCCAGCAGTAGATACAGAGCCCGGGATGAAGCTTTCTTT	CASSRYRARDEAFF
TRBV7-3	TRBJ2-5	TRBD2	.	TGTGCCAGCAGCTTAAAGGGACTAGCGGGGGGGCCTCAAGAGACCCAGTACTTC	CASSLKGLAGGPQETQYF
TRBV5-1	TRBJ2-3	.	.	TGCGCCAGCAGCTTGGTAAAGCCCTGGACAGATACGCAGTATTTT	CASSLVKPWTDTQYF
TRBV6-1	TRBJ2-7	TRBD1	.	TGTGCCAGCAGTGATCCGGGACAGGGGGTTTACGAGCAGTACTTC	CASSDPGQGVYEQYF
TRBV19	TRBJ1-2	.	.	TGTGCCAGTAGTCATCAGGGATCTAACTATGGCTACACCTTC	CASSHQGSNYGYTF
TRBV29-1	TRBJ2-6	.	.	TGCAGCGTTGAAGTGGGGTCGGGGGTTCGTAGCTCTGGGGCCAACGTCCTGACTTTC	CSVEVGSGVRSSGANVLTF
TRBV19	TRBJ2-1	.	.	TGTGCCAGTAGTTGGCTTCCCGCGGTAAATGAGCAGTTCTTC	CASSWLPAVNEQFF
TRBV2	TRBJ2-7	TRBD2	.	TGTGCCAGCAGGGGGGGACTAGCGATTTACGAGCAGTACTTC	CASRGGLAIYEQYF
TRBV6-2/TRBV6-3	TRBJ2-7	TRBD1	.	TGTGCCAGCAGTGGAACATTGACCGGGACAGGGGGTAACTACGAGCAGTACTTC	CASSGTLTGTGGNYEQYF
TRBV29-1	TRBJ1-2	.	.	TGCAGCGTTCCTCATCCTACTGTCCACACCTTC	CSVPHPTVHTF
TRBV28	TRBJ1-4	.	once	TGTGCCAGCAGTTTAAATGTCCCCAAGGGGCGAGAACCGTTTTTT	CASSLNVPKGREPFF
TRBV7-8	TRBJ1-3	.	few	TGTGCCAGCAGCCCCGGGGGGGCGCAGGGAAACACCATATATTTT	CASSPGGAQGNTIYF
TRBV7-9	TRBJ1-5	TRBD1	.	TGTGCCAGCAGCTTAGTGGGGGGACAGAATCAGCCCCAGCATTTT	CASSLVGGQNQPQHF
TRBV14	TRBJ1-2	TRBD1	few	TGTGCCAGCAGCCAAGCAGGGACAGGGCATGGCTACACCTTC	CASSQAGTGHGYTF
TRBV2	TRBJ2-7	TRBD1	.	TGTGCCAGCAGTGGTGGGACAGGGAGAGGGGGAGAGCAGTACTTC	CASSGGTGRGGEQYF
TRBV29-1	TRBJ2-5	.	.	TGCAGCGTTCACAGGGGAGGCGAGACCCAGTACTTC	CSVHRGGETQYF
TRBV20-1	TRBJ2-7	TRBD1	.	TGCAGTGCTAGTCTACAACAGGGGGCCGGCGAGCAGTACTTC	CSASLQQGAGEQYF
TRBV5-4	TRBJ1-1	TRBD1	.	TGTGCCAGCAGCTTGGAGACAGGGATAGGGCCTGAAGCTTTCTTT	CASSLETGIGPEAFF
TRBV20-1	TRBJ1-3	.	.	TGCAGTGCTAGTGGAGGAGGTGGAAACACCATATATTTT	CSASGGGGNTIYF
TRBV2	TRBJ2-2	TRBD2	.	TGTGCCAGCCGGGAGGTGAACACCGGGGAGCTGTTTTTT	CASREVNTGELFF
TRBV14	TRBJ2-7	.	.	TGTGCCAGCAGCCATGTACTAGGCTACGAGCAGTACTTC	CASSHVLGYEQYF
TRBV30	TRBJ1-5	TRBD1	.	TGTGCCTGCCAAAGGACAGGGACATTTCAGCCCCAGCATTTT	CACQRTGTFQPQHF
TRBV2	TRBJ2-2	.	.	TGTGCCAGCAGTGAGGGCACTCCGGGCGGGACCGGGGAGCTGTTTTTT	CASSEGTPGGTGELFF
TRBV30	TRBJ2-1	TRBD2	.	TGTGCCCTTCAGCGTGGCGGGGGGTCCTACAATGAGCAGTTCTTC	CALQRGGGSYNEQFF
TRBV6-6	TRBJ1-6	TRBD1	.	TGTGCCAGCAGTTATCTTCCGGGACAGCGTAATTCACCCCTCCACTTT	CASSYLPGQRNSPLHF
TRBV7-2	TRBJ2-6	.	few	TGTGCCAGCAGCTTTTTCCTCTCTGGGGCCAACGTCCTGACTTTC	CASSFFLSGANVLTF
TRBV4-1	TRBJ2-1	TRBD1	.	TGCGCCAGCAGCCAAGACCAGGACAGGGGGGTCTACAATGAGCAGTTCTTC	CASSQDQDRGVYNEQFF
TRBV30	TRBJ2-1	TRBD2	once	TGTGCCTGTACTCGGGGGGGCTCCTACAATGAGCAGTTCTTC	CACTRGGSYNEQFF
TRBV19	TRBJ2-1	TRBD1	.	TGTGCCAGTAGTACCGGTGCAGGGGGTGAGCAGTTCTTC	CASSTGAGGEQFF
TRBV7-3	TRBJ2-3	TRBD2	.	TGTGCCAGCAGCAAAGGGACTAGCGGGAGGGATATCACAGATACGCAGTATTTT	CASSKGTSGRDITDTQYF
TRBV14	TRBJ2-7	TRBD2	.	TGTGCCAGCAGCCCAGTAGCGGGCCTCCTCTACGAGCAGTACTTC	CASSPVAGLLYEQYF
TRBV7-3	TRBJ2-1	TRBD2	few	TGTGCCAGCAGCCCCCCCGGCCGAGCTAGCGGAAAATACAATGAGCAGTTCTTC	CASSPPGRASGKYNEQFF
TRBV27	TRBJ1-6	.	.	TGTGCCAGCAGTTTATCGAGGCAGATTAATTCACCCCTCCACTTT	CASSLSRQINSPLHF
TRBV11-2	TRBJ2-7	.	.	TGTGCCAGCAGCTTAGAAGCAGGGGTCTACGAGCAGTACTTC	CASSLEAGVYEQYF
TRBV18	TRBJ2-1	TRBD1	.	TGTGCCAGCTCCCTTAGAACAGGGGATGAGCAGTTCTTC	CASSLRTGDEQFF
TRBV5-8	TRBJ1-2	.	.	TGTGCCAGCAGCTGGGCGAGAGGGCCCTATGGCTACACCTTC	CASSWARGPYGYTF
TRBV7-9	TRBJ2-7	TRBD1	.	TGTGCCAGCAGCTTAGGAAGGACAGGGGTTCTCGAGCAGTACTTC	CASSLGRTGVLEQYF
TRBV30	TRBJ2-3	TRBD2	once	TGTGCCTGGACCCGGGCTAGCGGGGGGGCAGATACGCAGTATTTT	CAWTRASGGADTQYF